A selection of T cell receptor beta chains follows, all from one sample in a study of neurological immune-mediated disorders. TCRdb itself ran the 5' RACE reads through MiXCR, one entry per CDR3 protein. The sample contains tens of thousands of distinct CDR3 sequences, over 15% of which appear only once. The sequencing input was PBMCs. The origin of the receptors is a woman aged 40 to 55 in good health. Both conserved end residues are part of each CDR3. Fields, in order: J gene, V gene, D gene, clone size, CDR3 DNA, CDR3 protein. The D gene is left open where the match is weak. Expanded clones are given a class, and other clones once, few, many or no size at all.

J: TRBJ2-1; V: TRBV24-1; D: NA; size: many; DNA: TGTGCCACCAGTGATCCCGACAGAAATGAGCAGTTCTTC; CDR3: CATSDPDRNEQFF
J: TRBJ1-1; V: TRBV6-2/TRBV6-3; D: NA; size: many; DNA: TGTGCCAGCAGTTACTCGGCAGGGAACACTGAAGCTTTCTTT; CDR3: CASSYSAGNTEAFF
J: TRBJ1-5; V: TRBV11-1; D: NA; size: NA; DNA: TGTGCCAGCCAAACAGGGCATCCGAGCAATCAGCCCCAGCATTTT; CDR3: CASQTGHPSNQPQHF
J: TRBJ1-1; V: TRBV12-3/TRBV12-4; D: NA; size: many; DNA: TGTGCCAGCAGATACAGGGAGAACACTGAAGCTTTCTTT; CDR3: CASRYRENTEAFF
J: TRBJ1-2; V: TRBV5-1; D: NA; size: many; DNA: TGCGCCAGCAGCTTGGCCGAGGGGAACTATGGCTACACCTTC; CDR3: CASSLAEGNYGYTF
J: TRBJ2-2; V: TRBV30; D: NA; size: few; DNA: TGTGCCTGGAGTGAACAGGGTCACACCGGGGAGCTGTTTTTT; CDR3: CAWSEQGHTGELFF
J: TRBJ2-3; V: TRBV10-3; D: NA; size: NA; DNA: TGTGCCATCAGTCTCTCCCTACCCACAGATACGCAGTATTTT; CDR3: CAISLSLPTDTQYF
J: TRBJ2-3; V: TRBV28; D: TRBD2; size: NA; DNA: TGTGCCAGCAGTCTCGGACTAGCGGGGGTGGAATCCACAGATACTCAGTATTTT; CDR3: CASSLGLAGVESTDTQYF
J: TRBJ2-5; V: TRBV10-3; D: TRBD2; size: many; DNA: TGTGCCATCAGTGAAGAAGGACTAGCCCATTCTATACGACCGGAGACCCAGTACTTC; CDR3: CAISEEGLAHSIRPETQYF
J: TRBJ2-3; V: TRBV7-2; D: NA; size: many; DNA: TGTGCCAGCAGCTTCTTGGCGGGCGTCGATACGCAGTATTTT; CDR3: CASSFLAGVDTQYF
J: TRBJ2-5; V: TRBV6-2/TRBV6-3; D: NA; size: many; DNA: TGTGCCAGCAGTTACCCAACTCCGGAGACCCAGTACTTC; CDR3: CASSYPTPETQYF
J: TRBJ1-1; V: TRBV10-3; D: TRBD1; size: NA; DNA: TGTGCCATCCGATCCGGGACAGGGAAGAACTTGAACACTGAAGCTTTCTTT; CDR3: CAIRSGTGKNLNTEAFF
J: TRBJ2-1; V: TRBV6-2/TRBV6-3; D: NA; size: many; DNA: TGTGCCAGCGCCCGAGGGGGGGCCCTGTTAGGTGAGCAGTTCTTC; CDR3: CASARGGALLGEQFF
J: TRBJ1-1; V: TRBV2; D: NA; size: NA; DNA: TGTGCCAGCAGTACCGCACTGAACACTGAAGCTTTCTTT; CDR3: CASSTALNTEAFF
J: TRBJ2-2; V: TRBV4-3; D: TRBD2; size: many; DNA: TGCGCCAGCAGCCAAGAACGGGGGGTCGGGGAGCTGTTTTTT; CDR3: CASSQERGVGELFF
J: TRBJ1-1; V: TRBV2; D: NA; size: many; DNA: TGTGCCAGCAGTGAGAGGGGGGGCTTGGGCACTGAAGCTTTCTTT; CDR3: CASSERGGLGTEAFF
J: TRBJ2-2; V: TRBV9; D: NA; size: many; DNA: TGTGCCAGCAGCGTAGATTTCACCGGGGAGCTGTTTTTT; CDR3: CASSVDFTGELFF
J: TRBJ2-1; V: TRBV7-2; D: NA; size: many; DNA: TGTGCCAGCAGCTTAGCGGGGGACAAGAATGAGCAGTTCTTC; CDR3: CASSLAGDKNEQFF
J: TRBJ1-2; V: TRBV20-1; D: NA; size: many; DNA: TGCAGTGCGGGCTCCTCTAACTATGGCTACACCTTC; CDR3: CSAGSSNYGYTF
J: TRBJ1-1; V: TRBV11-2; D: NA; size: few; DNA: TGTGCCAGCAGCTCCTTTACACGAAACGGGGTTTTCATGAACACTGAAGCTTTCTTT; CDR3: CASSSFTRNGVFMNTEAFF
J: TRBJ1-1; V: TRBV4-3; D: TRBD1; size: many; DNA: TGCGCCAGCAGCCAAGGACAGGGATTGACTGAAGCTTTCTTT; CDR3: CASSQGQGLTEAFF
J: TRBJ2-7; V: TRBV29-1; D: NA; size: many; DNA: TGCAGCGTTGACCACAGGGTGAGCTACGAGCAGTACTTC; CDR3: CSVDHRVSYEQYF
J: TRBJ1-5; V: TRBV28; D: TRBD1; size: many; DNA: TGTGCCAGCAGTTCCCCGACAGGGGCTAGGGAGCCCCAGCATTTT; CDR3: CASSSPTGAREPQHF
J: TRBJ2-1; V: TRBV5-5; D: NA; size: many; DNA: TGTGCCAGCAGCTTGGGGGTAGCGAGCGAAGATGAGCAGTTCTTC; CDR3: CASSLGVASEDEQFF
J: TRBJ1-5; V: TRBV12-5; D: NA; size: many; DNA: TGTGCTAGTGGCCCGGGAAAGCCCCAGCATTTT; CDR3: CASGPGKPQHF
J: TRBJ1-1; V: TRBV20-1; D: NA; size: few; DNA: TGCAGTGCTCCCATGGGGGTGAACACTGAAGCTTTCTTT; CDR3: CSAPMGVNTEAFF
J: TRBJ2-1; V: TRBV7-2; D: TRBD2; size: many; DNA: TGTGCCAGCAGCTTACTTCATTCTAGCGGGGGGGCTAATGAGCAGTTCTTC; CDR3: CASSLLHSSGGANEQFF
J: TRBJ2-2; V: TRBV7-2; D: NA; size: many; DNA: TGTGCCAGCAGCTCCCGGGTAAACACCGGGGAGCTGTTTTTT; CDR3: CASSSRVNTGELFF
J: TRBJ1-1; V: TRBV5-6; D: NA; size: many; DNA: TGTGCCAGCAGCCCTACATACATGAACACTGAAGCTTTCTTT; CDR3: CASSPTYMNTEAFF
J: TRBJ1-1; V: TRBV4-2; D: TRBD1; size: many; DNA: TGTGCCAGCAGCCGGGCACAGGGGGCATCAAACCCCACTGAAGCTTTCTTT; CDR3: CASSRAQGASNPTEAFF
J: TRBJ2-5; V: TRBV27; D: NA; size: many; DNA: TGTGCCAGCAGCCCCCACAGGGACCAAGAGACCCAGTACTTC; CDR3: CASSPHRDQETQYF
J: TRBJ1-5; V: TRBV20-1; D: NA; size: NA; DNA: TGCAGTGCGGCGGGGCCCAGCAATCAGCCCCAGCATTTT; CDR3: CSAAGPSNQPQHF
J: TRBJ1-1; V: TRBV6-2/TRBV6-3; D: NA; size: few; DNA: TGTGCCAGCATACCAGACGGGAACACTGAAGCTTTCTTT; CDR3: CASIPDGNTEAFF
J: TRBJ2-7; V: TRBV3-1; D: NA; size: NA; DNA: TGTGCCAGCAGCCGGACAGCAAGCTCCTACGAGCAGTACTTC; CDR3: CASSRTASSYEQYF
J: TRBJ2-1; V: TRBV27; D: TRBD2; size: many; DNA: TGTGCCAGCAGTTACCCTAGAGGGGCTAGCGGGGGGAGGGTTCTAGTCAATGAGCAGTTCTTC; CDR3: CASSYPRGASGGRVLVNEQFF
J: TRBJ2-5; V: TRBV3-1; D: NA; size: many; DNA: TGTGCCAGCAGCCAACAGGTGGGGGCGTACCAAGAGACCCAGTACTTC; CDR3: CASSQQVGAYQETQYF
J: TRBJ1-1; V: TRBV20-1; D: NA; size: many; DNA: TGCAGTGCTAGGGGAGTCCTCAGAAGCGAAGCTTTCTTT; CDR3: CSARGVLRSEAFF
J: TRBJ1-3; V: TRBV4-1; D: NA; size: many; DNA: TGCGCCAGCAGCCGGCCGGGCCAAGAAAACACCATATATTTT; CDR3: CASSRPGQENTIYF
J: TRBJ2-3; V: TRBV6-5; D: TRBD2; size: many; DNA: TGTGCCACACTCGGCGCGGGGGGGGCAGATACGCAGTATTTT; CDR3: CATLGAGGADTQYF
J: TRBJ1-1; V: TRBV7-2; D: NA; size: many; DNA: TGTGCCAGCAGCTCGCAGGGTCGCACTGAAGCTTTCTTT; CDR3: CASSSQGRTEAFF
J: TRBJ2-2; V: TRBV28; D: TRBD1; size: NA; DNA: TGTGCCAGCAGTTTAAGTAGACAGGGGTCCGTGGAGCTGTTTTTT; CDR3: CASSLSRQGSVELFF
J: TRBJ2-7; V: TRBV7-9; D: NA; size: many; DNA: TGTGCCAGCAGCTTAGGGTTCTACGAGCAGTACTTC; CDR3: CASSLGFYEQYF
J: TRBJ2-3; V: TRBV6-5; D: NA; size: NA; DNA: TGTGCCAGCAGTTACCGGACAGACCCTAGCACAGATACGCAGTATTTT; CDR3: CASSYRTDPSTDTQYF
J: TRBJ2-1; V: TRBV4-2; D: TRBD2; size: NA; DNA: TGTGCCAGCAGCCAAGATAAGGCGGGGGGGCGGAGTGAGCAGTTCTTC; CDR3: CASSQDKAGGRSEQFF
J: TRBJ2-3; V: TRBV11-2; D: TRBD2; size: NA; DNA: TGTGCCAGCACCTATAGCGGGGGGCGCACAGATACGCAGTATTTT; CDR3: CASTYSGGRTDTQYF
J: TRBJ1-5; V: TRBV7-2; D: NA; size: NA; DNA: TGTGCCAGCAGCGGGGACGGCAATCAGCCCCAGCATTTT; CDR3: CASSGDGNQPQHF